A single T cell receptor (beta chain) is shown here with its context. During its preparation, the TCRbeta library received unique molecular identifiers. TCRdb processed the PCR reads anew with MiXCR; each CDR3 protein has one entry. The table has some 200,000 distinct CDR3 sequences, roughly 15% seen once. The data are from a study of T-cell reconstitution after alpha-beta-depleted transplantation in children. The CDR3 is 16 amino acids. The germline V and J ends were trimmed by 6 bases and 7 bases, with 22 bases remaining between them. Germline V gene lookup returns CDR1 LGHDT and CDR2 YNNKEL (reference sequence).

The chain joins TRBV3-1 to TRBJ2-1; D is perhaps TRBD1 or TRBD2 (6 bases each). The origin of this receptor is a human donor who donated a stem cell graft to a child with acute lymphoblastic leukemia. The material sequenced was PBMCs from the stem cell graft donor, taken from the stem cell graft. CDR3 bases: TGTGCCAGCAGTCCCGAATGGGGGGAGAGGGGGAATGAGCAGTTCTTC. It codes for CASSPEWGERGNEQFF.